This TCR beta chain was sequenced in a study of response to subunit inactivated influenza vaccine. This clonotype was counted between two and nine times. No antigen is known for it. General study results and limits: The authors put forward the suggestion that each seasonal influenza vaccination may bring in only a limited number of new T cells.

TCRdb re-called the RT-PCR reads with MiXCR, one entry per CDR3 protein. The sample has approximately 500,000 distinct CDR3 sequences; about an eighth are singletons. The clonotype was recovered from a man between 45 and 60 years old who received an inactivated influenza vaccine. Specimen: PBMCs from blood, collected about 40 days after vaccination.

The CDR3 protein is CAISGAVSYEQYF. As DNA, the CDR3 is TGTGCCATCAGTGGGGCAGTCTCCTACGAGCAGTACTTC. The V call is TRBV10-3, the J call TRBJ2-7; D is undetermined. This CDR3 is 13 amino acids long. The V end was cut by 4 bases, the J end by 0 bases, with 7 bases between. The germline CDR1 and CDR2 sequences are ENHRY and SYGVKD.